This TCR beta chain was sequenced for a study of cytomegalovirus exposure and HLA in healthy donors. PCR amplification relied on 60 Vbeta primers (plus 13 Jbeta primers). Using immunoSEQ multiplex PCR, the repertoire was profiled, and TCRdb retains in-frame clones only, with some absent. Here the sample spans about 140,000 clones, roughly four fifths being singletons. This clone was seen once. Its target is unknown. Study findings and constraints: Some TCR beta chains (roughly 160 of them) were listed as cytomegalovirus-associated. TCR beta V segments were, for the most part, productive about 87% or about 30% of the time in an earlier analysis. Accurate HLA-A and HLA-B prediction from TCR beta sequences was reported for most subjects. What a later analysis reportedly showed was that an Asian-associated ancestry cluster had fewer N-insertions than the approximately 700-donor mean.

CDR1 and CDR2 (germline): SGHAT, FQNNGV. V lost 1 base and J 6 bases, leaving 19 bases between the germline ends. The CDR3 runs to 17 residues. Sequencing was done on a sample of PBMCs. The sequence came from a man between 18 and 29 years old in good health and CMV-seropositive. The chain couples TRBV11-2 to TRBJ2-1, with D possibly being TRBD2 (6 bases). CDR3 in amino acids: CASSLVRSSVVSNEQFF. The CDR3 DNA follows: TGTGCCAGCAGCTTAGTGCGCTCTAGCGTTGTTAGCAATGAGCAGTTCTTC. Together with reference TRBV11-2 and TRBJ2-1, the CDR3 gives the full variable domain: EAGVAQSPRYKIIEKRQSVAFWCNPISGHATLYWYQQILGQGPKLLIQFQNNGVVDDSQLPKDRFSAERLKGVDSTLKIQPAKLEDSAVYLCASSLVRSSVVSNEQFFGPGTRLTVL.